This T cell receptor (beta chain) emerged from a study of cytomegalovirus exposure and HLA in healthy donors. This clone was seen once. 60 Vbeta and 13 Jbeta primers were used in PCR. Method: immunoSEQ multiplex PCR; TCRdb's copy keeps in-frame clones and lacks some. The table shows some 130,000 clones, with over 70% occurring only once. This receptor was taken from a man between 35 and 55 years old in good health and CMV-seronegative. Sequencing was carried out using PBMCs.

In nucleotides, the CDR3 is TGTGCCACGGGACAGGAAGGGTATGGCTACACCTTC. This sequence encodes CATGQEGYGYTF. V usage is TRBV19 and J usage is TRBJ1-2; 8 bases align to TRBD1. The CDR3 runs to 12 residues. Germline trimming cut 10 bases from V and 5 bases from J; bases unmatched to any gene: 6. In germline, CDR1 is LNHDA, CDR2 SQIVND (reference sequence).